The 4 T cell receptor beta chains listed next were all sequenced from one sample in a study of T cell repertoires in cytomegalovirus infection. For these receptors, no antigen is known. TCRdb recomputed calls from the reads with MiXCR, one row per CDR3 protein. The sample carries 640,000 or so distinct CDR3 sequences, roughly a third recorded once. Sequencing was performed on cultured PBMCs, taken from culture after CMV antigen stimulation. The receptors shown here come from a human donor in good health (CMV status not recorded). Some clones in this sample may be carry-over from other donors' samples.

CDR3 sequence reads: CASTESGETQYF. The CDR3 coding sequence is TGTGCCAGCACCGAGTCCGGGGAGACCCAGTACTTC. This sequence joins TRBV6-1 and TRBJ2-5, with D unclear. The V end lost 7 bases, the J end lost 5 bases, and 11 bases lay between the germline ends. This CDR3 spans 12 amino acids. Germline CDR1 is MNHNS and CDR2 is SASEGT.

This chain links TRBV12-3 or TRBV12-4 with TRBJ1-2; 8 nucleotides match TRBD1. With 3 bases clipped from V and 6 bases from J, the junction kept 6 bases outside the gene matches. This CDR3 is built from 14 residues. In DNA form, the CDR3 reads TGTGCCAGCAGTTTGACAGGGGTCGGTGATGGCTACACCTTC. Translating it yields CASSLTGVGDGYTF.

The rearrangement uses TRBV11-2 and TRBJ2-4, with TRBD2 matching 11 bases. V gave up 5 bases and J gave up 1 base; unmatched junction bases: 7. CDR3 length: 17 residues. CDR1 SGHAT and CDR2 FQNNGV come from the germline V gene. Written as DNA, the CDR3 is TGTGCCAGCAGCGTAGGGGGACTAGCGGACGCCAAAAACATTCAGTACTTC. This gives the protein CASSVGGLADAKNIQYF. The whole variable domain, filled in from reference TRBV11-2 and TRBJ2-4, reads EAGVAQSPRYKIIEKRQSVAFWCNPISGHATLYWYQQILGQGPKLLIQFQNNGVVDDSQLPKDRFSAERLKGVDSTLKIQPAKLEDSAVYLCASSVGGLADAKNIQYFGAGTRLSVL.

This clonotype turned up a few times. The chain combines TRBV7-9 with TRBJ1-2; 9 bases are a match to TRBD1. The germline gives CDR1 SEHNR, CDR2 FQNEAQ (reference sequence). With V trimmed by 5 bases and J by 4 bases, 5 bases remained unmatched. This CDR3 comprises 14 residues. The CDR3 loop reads CASSDTTGGYGYTF. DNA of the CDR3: TGTGCCAGCAGCGATACGACAGGGGGCTATGGCTACACCTTC.